The 8 T cell receptor beta chains presented below share a single source sample, sequenced in a study of T cell responses to AZD1222 COVID-19 vaccine. Produced via immunoSEQ multiplex PCR; TCRdb's table is partial and in-frame only. The table lists about 140,000 clones, around 92% of them singletons. The sequences come from peripheral blood, collected on day 0 of AZD1222 vaccination. The receptors shown here come from an adult in good health.

The CDR3 loop is CASSPRLAGNEQFF. The CDR3 nucleotides are TGTGCCAGTAGTCCTCGACTAGCGGGAAACGAGCAGTTCTTC. V usage is TRBV19 and J usage is TRBJ2-1, with TRBD2 matching over 11 bases. This CDR3 region has 14 residues. With V trimmed by 5 bases and J by 10 bases, 7 bases remained unmatched. CDR1 is LNHDA, CDR2 SQIVND, per germline (reference sequence). Variable domain in full (rest from reference TRBV19 and TRBJ2-1): DGGITQSPKYLFRKEGQNVTLSCEQNLNHDAMYWYRQDPGQGLRLIYYSQIVNDFQKGDIAEGYSVSREKKESFPLTVTSAQKNPTAFYLCASSPRLAGNEQFFGPGTRLTVL.

The rearrangement joins TRBV6-5 to TRBJ2-1; D is uncertain. The CDR3 totals 15 residues. CDR1 is MNHEY, CDR2 SVGAGI, per germline. The V end lost 6 bases, the J end lost 0 bases, and 12 bases lay between the germline ends. This CDR3 reads CASRTSASSYNEQFF. The CDR3 DNA reads as TGTGCCAGCAGGACCAGCGCGAGCTCCTACAATGAGCAGTTCTTC.

The count of this clone is one. V is TRBV19 and J is TRBJ2-2; 13 bases match TRBD2. CDR3 length: 15 amino acids. The J segment lost 6 bases and the V segment lost 6 bases, leaving 4 bases of the junction unmatched. Germline lookup yields CDR1 LNHDA and CDR2 SQIVND (reference sequence). The CDR3 DNA sequence: TGTGCCAGTAGGGGACTAGCGGGATCCCCCGGGGAGCTGTTTTTT. Its translation is CASRGLAGSPGELFF. Together with reference TRBV19 and TRBJ2-2, the CDR3 gives the full variable domain: DGGITQSPKYLFRKEGQNVTLSCEQNLNHDAMYWYRQDPGQGLRLIYYSQIVNDFQKGDIAEGYSVSREKKESFPLTVTSAQKNPTAFYLCASRGLAGSPGELFFGEGSRLTVL.

The chain joins TRBV18 to TRBJ1-1; D call uncertain. The germline V gene has CDR1 KGHSH and CDR2 LQKENI. Trimming cost V 0 bases and J 1 base, with 9 bases left between them. The CDR3 runs to 15 residues. In nucleotides, the CDR3 is TGTGCCAGCTCACCACCAAGCCCGGGGAACACTGAAGCTTTCTTT. Translation: CASSPPSPGNTEAFF. Filled out from reference TRBV18 and TRBJ1-1, the complete variable domain reads NAGVMQNPRHLVRRRGQEARLRCSPMKGHSHVYWYRQLPEEGLKFMVYLQKENIIDESGMPKERFSAEFPKEGPSILRIQQVVRGDSAAYFCASSPPSPGNTEAFFGQGTRLTVV.

The sample holds a few counts of this clone. This rearrangement joins TRBV7-9 to TRBJ2-7; TRBD1 is a possible D gene (6 bases). The germline V gene encodes CDR1 SEHNR and CDR2 FQNEAQ (reference sequence). This CDR3 is 15 amino acids long. V was cut by 0 bases and J by 2 bases, with 11 bases left in between. The CDR3 region has the DNA TGTGCCAGCAGCTTAGCCCGGACAGCCACCTACGAGCAGTACTTC. This translates into CASSLARTATYEQYF.

This chain joins TRBV6-2 or TRBV6-3 and TRBJ1-2; D is ambiguous. Germline loops: CDR1 MNHEY, CDR2 SVGEGT. The CDR3 extends over 11 amino acids. V was pared by 6 bases and J by 5 bases, with 7 bases between. CDR3 sequence reads: CASSRGYGYTF. In DNA, the CDR3 is TGTGCCAGCAGCCGAGGTTATGGCTACACCTTC.

J is TRBJ1-5 and V is TRBV27; D is possibly TRBD1 (5 bases). With 3 bases removed from V and 6 bases from J, the gap between germline ends came to 15 bases. This CDR3 has 15 amino acids. The germline gives CDR1 MNHEY, CDR2 SMNVEV (reference sequence). The CDR3: CASSLSSGLRQPQHF. The DNA for the CDR3 is TGTGCCAGCAGTTTGTCCTCGGGGCTTCGTCAGCCCCAGCATTTT.

This chain connects TRBV2 to TRBJ2-3; D might be TRBD2 (6 bases). Trimming took off 6 bases at V and 8 bases at J, with 6 bases between the two ends. CDR1 SNHLY and CDR2 FYNNEI come from the germline V gene. This CDR3 comprises 10 residues. CDR3 DNA: TGTGCCAGCAGGGGGGGTACGCAGTATTTT. Amino acid sequence: CASRGGTQYF.